This TCR beta chain is drawn from a study of OX40 agonist ivuxolimab in advanced cancers. For the study in its entirety: Ivuxolimab was an agonistic, fully human IgG2 monoclonal antibody directed against OX40 (CD134), a costimulatory receptor. Intravenous ivuxolimab was administered to patients every 2 weeks at six dose levels: 0.01, 0.1, 0.3, 1.5, 3 and 10 mg/kg. Among the approximately 50 dose-escalation patients, about 20 had hepatocellular carcinoma, around 15 melanoma, 9 renal cell carcinoma and 9 head and neck cancer. The dose-escalation cohort was around 84% male with a mean age of about 65 years, ranging from roughly 23 to 90. Prior anti-PD-1, anti-PD-L1 or anti-CTLA-4 therapy was permitted, and checkpoint inhibitors had been received by roughly two fifths of dose-escalation patients. Three dose-escalation patients achieved partial responses, one with hepatocellular carcinoma and two with cutaneous melanoma. The purpose of peripheral TCRbeta sequencing was to test whether ivuxolimab changed TCR sequence diversity and led to clonal T-cell expansion. The paper reports the monotherapy dose-escalation portion (N of about 52 patients) of the phase I ivuxolimab trial. Study-wide findings and limitations: In the 0.1-3.0 mg/kg groups, partial responders had among the lowest normalized peripheral clonal expansion, particularly in CD8+ T cells. Low levels of normalized T-cell clonal expansion were also shown by some nonresponding patients. Clonal expansion of both CD4+ and CD8+ blood T cells was observed from baseline to week 6 at doses 0.1 to 3.0 mg/kg. After ivuxolimab, more expanded clones were found on average in CD8+ T cells than in CD4+ T cells. Antigen specificity was not determined for the clonally expanded peripheral T cells.

Patients with autoimmune disease history or receiving systemic immunosuppression were excluded from the trial. Peripheral blood for TCR sequencing was collected from all dose cohorts at baseline, on cycle 4 day 1, and on cycle 7 day 1. Samples were obtained from an open-label, multicenter, first-in-human phase I dose-escalation trial of ivuxolimab. Adults with locally advanced or metastatic melanoma, renal cell carcinoma, hepatocellular carcinoma or head and neck squamous cell carcinoma were enrolled in the trial. Before TCR sequencing, CD4+ T cells and CD8+ T cells from peripheral blood were sorted into separate populations. Genomic DNA was extracted from sorted cells for sequencing of the TCRbeta CDR3 region. TCRbeta CDR3 regions were sequenced using the immunoSEQ Assay. The source is immuneACCESS, and TCRdb retained only in-frame sequences with V and J called. Part of the clones is not carried over; for the studies checked, unresolved V genes explain less than half of this, and the remainder is unexplained. Here the sample has under 60,000 clones; roughly 90% occur a single time. The top ten clonotypes cover roughly 30% of the sample.

Details on this clone: Its antigen has not been determined. No base-level quality is on record; no much larger clone is a single base apart.

Inclusive of the bounding cysteine and phenylalanine, the CDR3 is 12 residues long. Just CDR3 DNA is preserved here, 36 bases in frame from base 1. A distance of 12 bases separates the germline ends of V and J, which lose 5 bases and 8 bases respectively. The germline V gene provides CDR1 MNHEY and CDR2 SVGAGI. The sequence is built from TRBV6-5 and TRBJ1-1; 5 matching bases give a weak D call of TRBD1. The origin of this receptor is an adult with an advanced solid tumor such as melanoma, head and neck, liver or kidney cancer. The starting material was CD4+ or CD8+ T cells sorted from blood, obtained in a trial of the OX40 agonist ivuxolimab. The CDR3 amino acid sequence is: CASSAQGPEAFF. The DNA sequence is as follows: TGTGCCAGCAGTGCCCAGGGACCAGAAGCTTTCTTT.